This TCR beta chain was identified in a study of shared clonotypes between healthy human individuals. CD45RO-negative CD8 cells positively selected for CCR7 made up the naive population, which excluded terminally differentiated effector memory CD45RA+ cells. Deep was the level used in running the assay. Here immunoSEQ multiplex PCR was the method, and the copy in TCRdb shows in-frame clones only, minus some. The table records around 2,000,000 clones, about 95% of them present only once. CDR3 length equals 13 residues. CDR1 MDHEN and CDR2 SYDVKM come from the germline V gene. The V and J ends lost 3 bases and 6 bases respectively, with 11 bases between them.

This chain joins TRBV28 and TRBJ1-2; D is perhaps TRBD1 (5 bases). The sequenced sample was naive CD8+ T cells sorted from blood. The sequence was collected from a man younger than 35 in good health. CDR3 sequence reads: CASSLGEGDGYTF. DNA for the CDR3: TGTGCCAGCAGTTTGGGGGAAGGGGATGGCTACACCTTC.